This T cell receptor (beta chain) is from a study of cytomegalovirus exposure and HLA in healthy donors. Study-wide points: In vitro experiments confirmed that a few CMV-associated chains were specific for CMV antigens. In a later analysis, first-cohort TCR clusters were found to tend to co-occur in the roughly 120 validation repertoires.

TCRdb keeps only in-frame clones here, not all; method: immunoSEQ multiplex PCR. This table holds tens of thousands of clones, roughly 90% found once. With regard to this clone: What it binds is unknown.

Looked up from germline, CDR1 is SGHTA and CDR2 is FQGTGA. This CDR3 is built from 15 residues. The V and J ends lost 8 bases and 0 bases respectively, with 15 bases between them. The receptor's source is a woman in her late teens or twenties in good health and CMV-seropositive. Source material: PBMCs. The chain carries TRBV7-3 and TRBJ2-3, with D perhaps matching TRBD2 (5 bases). CDR3 in DNA: TGTGCCAGCGCGCCGACGGGGTCAAGCACAGATACGCAGTATTTT. It specifies CASAPTGSSTDTQYF. Variable domain in full (rest from reference TRBV7-3 and TRBJ2-3): GAGVSQTPSNKVTEKGKYVELRCDPISGHTALYWYRQSLGQGPEFLIYFQGTGAADDSGLPNDRFFAVRPEGSVSTLKIQRTERGDSAVYLCASAPTGSSTDTQYFGPGTRLTVL.